The source of this T cell receptor beta chain is a study of blood T cell repertoires in COVID-19. The ends were cut back, 4 bases at V and 5 bases at J, with 15 bases in the middle. Germline V lookup: CDR1 SGDLS, CDR2 YYNGEE. This CDR3 is built from 14 residues. Produced via immunoSEQ multiplex PCR; TCRdb's table is partial and in-frame only. The sample yields 200,000 to 250,000 clones, roughly 86% seen once. The chain employs TRBV9 and TRBJ1-2, with unresolved D. Sequences were obtained from peripheral blood. This clonotype was obtained from a man between 60 and 75 years old with acute or convalescent COVID-19. The chain's CDR3 is CASSSGAVMYGYTF. CDR3 sequence (DNA): TGTGCCAGCAGCTCGGGAGCGGTTATGTATGGCTACACCTTC. Full variable domain (outside the CDR3, taken from reference TRBV9 and TRBJ1-2): DSGVTQTPKHLITATGQRVTLRCSPRSGDLSVYWYQQSLDQGLQFLIQYYNGEERAKGNILERFSAQQFPDLHSELNLSSLELGDSALYFCASSSGAVMYGYTFGSGTRLTVV.